The 23 T cell receptor beta chains below all came from one sample that was sequenced in a study of blood T cell repertoires in COVID-19. Generated by immunoSEQ multiplex PCR, the TCRdb table keeps only in-frame clones and is missing some. The sample gives fewer than 450,000 clones, about 90% of which show up once; under 0.7% is in the top ten. Sequencing used PBMCs or T cells enriched from blood (not recorded which). The origin of the receptors is a young man who had recovered from COVID-19.

The chain links TRBV6-2 or TRBV6-3 to TRBJ2-7; 7 positions agree with TRBD1. In germline, CDR1 is MNHEY, CDR2 SVGEGT. The CDR3 is 17 amino acids. V lost 2 bases and J lost 4; bases outside the gene matches: 14. Here the CDR3 reads CASSYRGSTNRGYEQYF. The DNA for the CDR3 is TGTGCCAGCAGTTACCGGGGTAGTACGAACAGGGGATACGAGCAGTACTTC.

This rearrangement joins TRBV6-4 to TRBJ1-6; 7 bases are a match to TRBD1. The CDR3 runs 13 residues. CDR1 and CDR2 from the germline V gene are MRHNA and SNTAGT. The V segment lost 5 bases and the J segment 7 bases; nucleotides outside the gene matches: 2. The CDR3 bases are TGTGCCAGCAGTACGACAGGGAATTCACCCCTCCACTTT. This encodes CASSTTGNSPLHF.

This clone appeared once. The chain is built from TRBV6-5 and TRBJ1-1; possibly TRBD1 for D (5 bases). CDR3 length: 13 amino acids. The ends were cut back, 7 bases at V and 4 bases at J, with 13 bases in the middle. Looked up from germline, CDR1 is MNHEY and CDR2 is SVGAGI. CDR3 coding DNA: TGTGCCAGCACCCGGGGGGGGAGCACTGAAGCTTTCTTT. Encoded protein: CASTRGGSTEAFF.

In DNA form, the CDR3 reads TGTGCCAGCTCACCACTGATAGCGGGGGAAAATGAGCAGTTCTTC. Translating it yields CASSPLIAGENEQFF. The rearrangement links TRBV18 to TRBJ2-1; 9 bases are a match to TRBD2. CDR1 and CDR2 (germline): KGHSH, LQKENI. The CDR3 has 15 amino acids. V shed 1 base and J 7 bases; nucleotides not matched to a gene: 5.

V is TRBV19 and J is TRBJ1-1; D gene uncertain. There are 14 residues in the CDR3. V was pared by 4 bases and J by 1 base, with 10 bases between. Germline values: CDR1 LNHDA, CDR2 SQIVND (reference sequence). The CDR3 loop reads CASSRVTANTEAFF. CDR3 nucleotides: TGTGCCAGTAGTAGGGTAACAGCGAACACTGAAGCTTTCTTT.

This chain links TRBV7-2 with TRBJ1-1; D may be TRBD1 (5 bases). With 6 bases removed from V and 4 bases from J, the gap between germline ends came to 21 bases. The CDR3 is made up of 16 amino acids. Germline V lookup: CDR1 SGHTA, CDR2 FQGNSA. The CDR3 is CASRPASGTGGTEAFF. CDR3 sequence (DNA): TGTGCCAGCAGACCGGCGTCCGGGACTGGGGGCACTGAAGCTTTCTTT.

The CDR3 region is CASSTPNRDFPNTEAFF. The DNA of the CDR3 is TGTGCCAGTAGTACTCCCAATAGGGACTTCCCGAACACTGAAGCTTTCTTT. The V gene is TRBV19, the J gene TRBJ1-1; weak D call: TRBD1 (5 bases). The germline gives CDR1 LNHDA, CDR2 SQIVND (reference sequence). The CDR3 totals 17 residues. Trimming removed 4 bases at V and 1 base at J, with 19 bases between.

The CDR3 DNA sequence: TGTGCCAGCAGCCCCCGAGACAGGGACTTCTCTGGAAACACCATATATTTT. It yields the protein CASSPRDRDFSGNTIYF. V and J are TRBV9 and TRBJ1-3, with TRBD1 matching over 7 bases. J was trimmed by 0 bases and V by 4 bases; bases with no gene match: 10. Germline V gene lookup returns CDR1 SGDLS and CDR2 YYNGEE. The CDR3 spans 17 residues.

The gene calls are TRBV5-4 and TRBJ1-1; D possibly corresponds to TRBD1 (5 bases). Germline CDR1 and CDR2: SGHNT and YYREEE (reference sequence). This CDR3 has 14 residues. Trimming left V 0 bases short and J 0 bases short, with 6 bases between. The CDR3 loop is CASSLGGMNTEAFF. For the CDR3, the DNA is TGTGCCAGCAGCTTGGGGGGCATGAACACTGAAGCTTTCTTT.

The gene calls are TRBV7-2 and TRBJ2-3; a weak D match, TRBD2 (6 bases). Germline values: CDR1 SGHTA, CDR2 FQGNSA. The V end lost 6 bases, the J end lost 1 base, and 11 bases lay between the germline ends. This CDR3 comprises 14 residues. The CDR3 DNA reads as TGTGCCAGCAGTACCGGGGAGGGCACAGATACGCAGTATTTT. As protein: CASSTGEGTDTQYF. The whole variable domain, filled in from reference TRBV7-2 and TRBJ2-3, reads GAGVSQSPSNKVTEKGKDVELRCDPISGHTALYWYRQSLGQGLEFLIYFQGNSAPDKSGLPSDRFSAERTGGSVSTLTIQRTQQEDSAVYLCASSTGEGTDTQYFGPGTRLTVL.

This chain connects TRBV11-2 to TRBJ2-3; D is uncertain. The V end was cut by 2 bases, the J end by 4 bases, with 7 bases between. The CDR3 contains 13 residues. Germline V CDR1 and CDR2: SGHAT, FQNNGV. For the CDR3, the DNA is TGTGCCAGCAGCTTAAATCCCGCAGATACGCAGTATTTT. Encoded protein: CASSLNPADTQYF.

The rearrangement links TRBV5-1 to TRBJ2-1; D gene unclear. This CDR3 is built from 12 residues. Germline V gene sequence: CDR1 SGHRS, CDR2 YFSETQ. Between the trimmed V and J ends, which lost 4 bases and 7 bases, there was a span of 9 bases. CDR3: CASSPPRNEQFF. Written as DNA, the CDR3 is TGCGCCAGCAGCCCCCCCCGGAATGAGCAGTTCTTC.

This chain joins TRBV27 and TRBJ2-1, with TRBD2 identical over 16 bases. Germline assignment: CDR1 MNHEY and CDR2 SMNVEV (reference sequence). The CDR3 runs 20 residues. Trimming at V came to 4 bases and at J to 2 bases, leaving 11 bases not matched to a gene. The CDR3 spells CASSSRPGTSGRVAYNEQFF. As DNA, the CDR3 is TGTGCCAGCAGTTCGCGCCCCGGGACTAGCGGGAGGGTGGCCTACAATGAGCAGTTCTTC.

The chain is built from TRBV6-5 and TRBJ1-2, with TRBD1 as a possible D gene (5 bases). V was clipped by 2 bases and J by 4 bases, with 17 bases between them. Germline V gene lookup returns CDR1 MNHEY and CDR2 SVGAGI. The CDR3 is 16 residues long. DNA for the CDR3: TGTGCCAGCAGTTACCTTTCACAGGTCCACCTCTATGGCTACACCTTC. Translating it yields CASSYLSQVHLYGYTF.

This chain uses TRBV5-1 with TRBJ1-1; possible D gene TRBD1, 5 bases. V shed 3 bases and J shed 6 bases, with 15 bases lying between them. The length of the CDR3 is 14 residues. CDR1 is SGHRS, CDR2 YFSETQ, per germline. For the CDR3, the DNA is TGCGCCAGCAGCTCCGAGACGGGGGTGTCTGAAGCTTTCTTT. Residues: CASSSETGVSEAFF.

The chain recombines TRBV4-1 with TRBJ2-1; 10 bases agree with TRBD1. The CDR3 spans 15 residues. J lost 7 bases, V lost 1 base, and 4 bases had no gene match. Germline CDR1 and CDR2: MGHRA and YSYEKL. The CDR3 region is CASSQGQGAGNEQFF. The CDR3, as DNA: TGCGCCAGCAGCCAAGGACAGGGGGCGGGGAATGAGCAGTTCTTC.

The chain employs TRBV9 and TRBJ2-5; 12 nucleotides match TRBD2. The germline V gene has CDR1 SGDLS and CDR2 YYNGEE. The V segment lost 6 bases and the J segment 1 base; nucleotides outside the gene matches: 4. The CDR3 has 15 residues. The CDR3 region has the DNA TGTGCCAGCACCCGGACTAGCGGGATCCAAGAGACCCAGTACTTC. Translated: CASTRTSGIQETQYF.

This clone was found once. This sequence joins TRBV28 and TRBJ1-6, with 11 bases lining up with TRBD1. Trimming at V came to 2 bases and at J to 7 bases, leaving 7 bases not matched to a gene. The CDR3 is 17 amino acids. The germline V gene encodes CDR1 MDHEN and CDR2 SYDVKM. The CDR3: CASSLVFGDRGNSPLHF. CDR3 DNA: TGTGCCAGCAGTTTAGTATTTGGGGACAGGGGGAATTCACCCCTCCACTTT.

The CDR3: CATSRDTTGPNEKLFF. The CDR3 bases are TGTGCCACCAGCAGAGACACGACAGGTCCTAATGAAAAACTGTTTTTT. V usage is TRBV15 and J usage is TRBJ1-4; tentatively, D is TRBD1 (6 bases). From germline, CDR1 is LNHNV and CDR2 YYDKDF (reference sequence). V was trimmed by 0 bases and J by 3 bases, leaving 11 bases between them. This CDR3 has 16 residues.

This chain uses TRBV30 with TRBJ1-3; 7 bases match TRBD1. Germline V CDR1 and CDR2: GTSNPN, SVGIG (reference sequence). This CDR3 has 15 residues. V lost 3 bases to trimming and J lost 2 bases; unmatched junction nucleotides: 7. In DNA form, the CDR3 reads TGTGCCTGGAGCGATTACGGGACAGCTGGAAACACCATATATTTT. As protein: CAWSDYGTAGNTIYF.

The chain joins TRBV29-1 to TRBJ1-2; D gene uncertain. Trimming took off 5 bases at V and 0 bases at J, with 13 bases between the two ends. The CDR3 is made up of 14 amino acids. Germline CDR1 is SQVTM and CDR2 is ANQGSEA. The CDR3 is CSVSLGSANYGYTF. The CDR3 DNA sequence: TGCAGCGTTAGTTTGGGCAGTGCTAACTATGGCTACACCTTC.

The rearrangement links TRBV7-8 to TRBJ1-5; D may be TRBD1 (5 bases). The CDR3 has 14 amino acids. V dropped 6 bases and J dropped 0 bases, with 9 bases sitting between them. Germline-derived CDR1 and CDR2 are SGHVS and FQNEAQ. CDR3 in amino acids: CASSLTDSNQPQHF. The CDR3 region has the DNA TGTGCCAGCAGTTTGACAGATAGCAATCAGCCCCAGCATTTT.

This chain connects TRBV13 to TRBJ2-1; 7 bases match TRBD2. Germline values: CDR1 PRHDT, CDR2 FYEKMQ (reference sequence). The CDR3 runs to 16 residues. After removal of 5 bases from V and 2 bases from J, the junction contained 9 bases not matched to a gene. The CDR3 region is CASSPRTRFPYNEQFF. CDR3 DNA: TGTGCCAGCAGCCCCCGGACTAGGTTCCCCTACAATGAGCAGTTCTTC.